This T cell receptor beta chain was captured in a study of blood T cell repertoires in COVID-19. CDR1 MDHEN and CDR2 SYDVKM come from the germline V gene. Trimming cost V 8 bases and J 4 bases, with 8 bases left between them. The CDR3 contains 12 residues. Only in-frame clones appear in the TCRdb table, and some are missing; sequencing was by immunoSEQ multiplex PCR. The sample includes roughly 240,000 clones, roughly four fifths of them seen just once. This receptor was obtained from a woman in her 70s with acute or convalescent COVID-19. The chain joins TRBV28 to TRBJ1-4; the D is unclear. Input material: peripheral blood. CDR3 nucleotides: TGTGCCAGCCGGGTCATTAATGAAAAACTGTTTTTT. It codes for CASRVINEKLFF.